The 18 T cell receptor beta chains given below trace back to one sample, sequenced in a study of blood T cells in healthy people across ages. The second PCR ran about 7 to 12 cycles with a sample-barcoded 5' primer and J-beta primers. Via MiXCR, TCRdb re-called the 5' RACE reads, giving one row per CDR3 protein. The data contain fewer than 950,000 distinct CDR3 sequences, under 40% of them singletons. Sequencing was performed on blood. These receptors came from a young man in good health.

There are many counts of this clonotype. The chain employs TRBV6-5 and TRBJ2-7, with D possibly TRBD2 on 5 matching bases. The germline gives CDR1 MNHEY, CDR2 SVGAGI. This CDR3 comprises 15 residues. Trimming stripped 2 bases from V and 6 bases from J, with 17 bases between. This chain's CDR3 is CASSYGDIPGSEQYF. The CDR3 DNA follows: TGTGCCAGCAGTTACGGTGACATACCGGGGTCCGAGCAGTACTTC.

This clonotype was seen only a few times. The chain carries TRBV14 and TRBJ2-5; 8 bases match TRBD1. The CDR3 spans 15 residues. CDR1 and CDR2 from the germline V gene are SGHDN and FVKESK. The trim removed 4 bases at V and 5 bases at J, leaving 9 bases unmatched. The CDR3 region is CASSPRTGTRETQYF. In DNA, the CDR3 is TGTGCCAGCAGCCCACGGACAGGGACAAGGGAGACCCAGTACTTC.

A word on this clonotype: This may come from a read error, since a much larger clone is one base off. The V and J genes are TRBV12-3 or TRBV12-4 and TRBJ1-5; D is unclear. The length of the CDR3 is 14 residues. V was pared by 5 bases and J by 1 base, with 9 bases between. CDR3 sequence reads: CASSVSSSNQPQHF. Here the CDR3 DNA reads TGTGCCAGCAGTGTGTCGAGCAGCAATCAGCCCCAGCATTTT.

As regards this clonotype: A read error is possible here, since a much larger clone lies one base away. The chain carries TRBV4-3 and TRBJ2-1; no definite D call. Germline CDR1 is LGHNA and CDR2 is YSLEER. The V end was cut by 4 bases, the J end by 3 bases, with 13 bases between. This CDR3 is built from 15 residues. The CDR3 region has the DNA TGCGCCAGCAGCCTGTCGTTCCCGAACTACAATGAGCAGTTCTTC. Its translation: CASSLSFPNYNEQFF.

The chain couples TRBV10-3 to TRBJ2-5; D tentatively reads TRBD1 or TRBD2 (5 bases each). V was clipped by 7 bases and J by 2 bases, with 14 bases between them. This CDR3 has 14 amino acids. CDR1 and CDR2 (germline): ENHRY, SYGVKD. CDR3 amino acids: CAIKAGSQQETQYF. The CDR3 DNA reads TGTGCCATCAAGGCAGGGAGTCAGCAAGAGACCCAGTACTTC.

This clonotype was detected only a few times. The chain uses TRBV7-2 and TRBJ2-2, with 7 bases matching TRBD1. The CDR3 is 16 residues long. The V segment lost 0 bases and the J segment 5 bases; nucleotides outside the gene matches: 6. Germline V lookup: CDR1 SGHTA, CDR2 FQGNSA. CDR3 sequence: CASSLAGTARTGELFF. DNA for the CDR3: TGTGCCAGCAGCTTAGCAGGGACAGCTAGGACCGGGGAGCTGTTTTTT. The variable domain in full, completed from reference TRBV7-2 and TRBJ2-2, reads GAGVSQSPSNKVTEKGKDVELRCDPISGHTALYWYRQSLGQGLEFLIYFQGNSAPDKSGLPSDRFSAERTGGSVSTLTIQRTQQEDSAVYLCASSLAGTARTGELFFGEGSRLTVL.

The V gene is TRBV7-8, the J gene TRBJ2-3; 9 bases are shared with TRBD1. The CDR3 sequence is 16 residues long. J was trimmed by 2 bases and V by 5 bases; bases with no gene match: 8. Germline V gives CDR1 SGHVS, CDR2 FQNEAQ. In DNA form, the CDR3 reads TGTGCCAGCAGCACCCACCGGACAGGGGCCACAGATACGCAGTATTTT. This gives the protein CASSTHRTGATDTQYF. The full variable domain, with the rest looked up from reference TRBV7-8 and TRBJ2-3, is GAGVSQSPRYKVAKRGQDVALRCDPISGHVSLFWYQQALGQGPEFLTYFQNEAQLDKSGLPSDRFFAERPEGSVSTLKIQRTQQEDSAVYLCASSTHRTGATDTQYFGPGTRLTVL.

V gene TRBV29-1 combines with J gene TRBJ2-2, with 8 bases lining up with TRBD1. Germline V CDR1 and CDR2: SQVTM, ANQGSEA. This CDR3 has 14 residues. V lost 7 bases to trimming and J lost 4 bases; unmatched junction nucleotides: 8. The CDR3 reads CSAASGQVTGELFF. The DNA of the CDR3 is TGCAGCGCCGCATCGGGACAGGTCACCGGGGAGCTGTTTTTT.

This rearrangement joins TRBV7-2 to TRBJ1-2; 8 bases line up with TRBD1. V shed 1 base and J 7 bases; nucleotides not matched to a gene: 8. Germline V gives CDR1 SGHTA, CDR2 FQGNSA. CDR3 size: 15 residues. CDR3 residues: CASSLVLQGAGGYTF. The CDR3 nucleotides are TGTGCCAGCAGCTTAGTTCTCCAGGGGGCCGGTGGCTACACCTTC.

The sample holds many counts of this clonotype. The rearrangement links TRBV4-3 to TRBJ1-2; D possibly corresponds to TRBD1 (6 bases). This CDR3 spans 17 amino acids. Germline-derived CDR1 and CDR2 are LGHNA and YSLEER. With 0 bases removed from V and 0 bases from J, the gap between germline ends came to 14 bases. CDR3 sequence reads: CASSQDMDSGSNYGYTF. The CDR3 region has the DNA TGCGCCAGCAGCCAAGATATGGACAGTGGTTCTAACTATGGCTACACCTTC.

V is TRBV4-3 and J is TRBJ2-2; TRBD1 is a possible D gene (6 bases). This CDR3 region has 16 residues. Germline lookup yields CDR1 LGHNA and CDR2 YSLEER. V gave up 3 bases and J gave up 0 bases, with 11 bases separating them. The CDR3, as DNA: TGCGCCAGCAGCCAGACGGACAGAGCGAACACCGGGGAGCTGTTTTTT. This sequence encodes CASSQTDRANTGELFF.

This clonotype was seen more than once but under ten times. The chain links TRBV29-1 to TRBJ1-4; D not resolved. V was cut by 6 bases and J by 7 bases, with 15 bases left in between. The CDR3 covers 13 residues. Germline CDR1 reads SQVTM; CDR2 reads ANQGSEA. CDR3 sequence (DNA): TGCAGCGTGATGTCCGTGACTTCTGAAAAACTGTTTTTT. Amino acids: CSVMSVTSEKLFF.

The V and J genes are TRBV6-1 and TRBJ1-2; D might be TRBD1 (6 bases). V lost 6 bases and J lost 7, with 12 bases in between. Germline CDR1 is MNHNS and CDR2 is SASEGT. This CDR3 comprises 12 residues. The DNA of the CDR3 is TGTGCCAGCAGCCGGACAGCTTCTGGCTACACCTTC. This codes for CASSRTASGYTF.

This clonotype was detected only a few times. This sequence joins TRBV6-2 or TRBV6-3 and TRBJ1-1; a weak D match, TRBD1 (6 bases). The CDR3 spans 13 residues. The germline V and J ends were trimmed by 11 bases and 6 bases, with 19 bases remaining between them. Germline V lookup: CDR1 MNHEY, CDR2 SVGEGT. The CDR3 DNA sequence: TGTGCCGGAAAGGGACACCCGAGTTCTGAAGCTTTCTTT. Translating it yields CAGKGHPSSEAFF.

Only a few counts were recorded for this clonotype. The V and J genes are TRBV19 and TRBJ2-1; the D is unclear. Per germline, CDR1 LNHDA and CDR2 SQIVND (reference sequence). The germline V and J ends were trimmed by 5 bases and 0 bases, with 8 bases remaining between them. The CDR3 sequence is 14 residues long. DNA of the CDR3: TGTGCCAGTAGTTCTTACACCTCCTACAATGAGCAGTTCTTC. Encoded protein: CASSSYTSYNEQFF.

The V and J genes are TRBV5-6 and TRBJ2-3, with D unresolved. V lost 6 bases and J 5 bases, leaving 16 bases between the germline ends. The CDR3 totals 14 residues. The germline V gene encodes CDR1 SGHDT and CDR2 YYEEEE. CDR3 in amino acids: CASTKGWVGDTQYF. The CDR3 nucleotides are TGTGCCAGCACCAAGGGATGGGTGGGAGATACGCAGTATTTT.

This clonotype was recorded many times. V and J are TRBV15 and TRBJ2-3; 9 positions match TRBD2. The J segment lost 0 bases and the V segment lost 0 bases, leaving 4 bases of the junction unmatched. This CDR3 is built from 17 residues. Germline V gene lookup returns CDR1 LNHNV and CDR2 YYDKDF (reference sequence). CDR3 residues: CATSRDVLAGSTDTQYF. CDR3 coding DNA: TGTGCCACCAGCAGAGATGTTCTAGCGGGGAGCACAGATACGCAGTATTTT.

The V and J genes are TRBV12-3 or TRBV12-4 and TRBJ1-1, with 8 bases that match TRBD1. J was trimmed by 1 base and V by 7 bases; bases with no gene match: 2. This CDR3 has 13 residues. CDR3 sequence: CASMDRENTEAFF. The CDR3 DNA is TGTGCCAGCATGGACAGGGAGAACACTGAAGCTTTCTTT.